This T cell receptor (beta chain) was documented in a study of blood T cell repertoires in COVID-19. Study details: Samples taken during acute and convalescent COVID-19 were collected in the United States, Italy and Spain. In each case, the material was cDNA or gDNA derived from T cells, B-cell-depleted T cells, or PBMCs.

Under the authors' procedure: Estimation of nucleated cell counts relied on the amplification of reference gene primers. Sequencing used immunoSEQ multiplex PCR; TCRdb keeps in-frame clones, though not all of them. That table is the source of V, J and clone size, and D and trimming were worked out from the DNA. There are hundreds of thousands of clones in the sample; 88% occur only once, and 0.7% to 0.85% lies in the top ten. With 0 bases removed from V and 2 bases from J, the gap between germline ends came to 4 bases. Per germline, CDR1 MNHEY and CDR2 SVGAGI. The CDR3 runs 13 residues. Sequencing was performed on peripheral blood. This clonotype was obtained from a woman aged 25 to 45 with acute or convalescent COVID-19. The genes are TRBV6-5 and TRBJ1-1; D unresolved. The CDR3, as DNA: TGTGCCAGCAGTTACTCGACTAACACTGAAGCTTTCTTT. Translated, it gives CASSYSTNTEAFF.